A selection of T cell receptor beta chains follows, all from one sample in a study of a mutant IDH1 vaccine in newly diagnosed glioma. Some clones are missing from TCRdb's copy, which holds only in-frame ones; the method was immunoSEQ multiplex PCR. The repertoire holds about 34,000 clones, with over 60% as singletons. The specimen comprised peripheral blood mononuclear cells (PBMCs), sampled from a glioma patient treated with radiotherapy, temozolomide or both. Receptors originate from a man over 45 with glioma. Some clones in this sample may be carry-over from other donors' samples. Each CDR3 is given with its conserved first and last residue. The D gene is left open where the match is weak. Some rows have no size entry. The others give once, few or many, or a class for an expanded clone.

D gene	V gene	CDR3 length	J gene	clone size	CDR3 protein	CDR3 DNA
-	TRBV5-4	15	TRBJ2-2	-	CASSPDSSNTGELFF	TGTGCCAGCAGCCCGGACTCGTCGAACACCGGGGAGCTGTTTTTT
-	TRBV25-1	16	TRBJ2-1	once	CASSELRGTPYNEQFF	TGTGCCAGCAGTGAATTAAGGGGGACCCCCTACAATGAGCAGTTCTTC
TRBD1	TRBV6-1	14	TRBJ2-7	-	CASSTGTGGFEQYF	TGTGCCAGCAGTACCGGGACAGGGGGCTTCGAGCAGTACTTC
TRBD1	TRBV9	15	TRBJ1-2	-	CASSETGTGNYGYTF	TGTGCCAGCAGCGAGACCGGGACAGGGAACTATGGCTACACCTTC
TRBD1	TRBV29-1	15	TRBJ1-2	-	CSVGAGGGRLYGYTF	TGCAGCGTGGGGGCTGGAGGGGGCCGCCTCTATGGCTACACCTTC
TRBD2	TRBV19	14	TRBJ2-2	few	CASSRAGASGELFF	TGTGCCAGTAGTCGAGCGGGGGCTAGCGGGGAGCTGTTTTTT
-	TRBV5-6	13	TRBJ2-5	-	CASSFGTEETQYF	TGTGCCAGCAGCTTCGGTACAGAAGAGACCCAGTACTTC
-	TRBV7-9	13	TRBJ1-1	-	CASSLTLNTEAFF	TGTGCCAGCAGCTTGACACTGAACACTGAAGCTTTCTTT
-	TRBV30	12	TRBJ1-5	-	CAWSVGNQPQHF	TGTGCCTGGAGTGTGGGCAATCAGCCTCAGCACTTT
-	TRBV7-9	15	TRBJ1-4	-	CASSPMTFQGEKLFF	TGTGCCAGCAGCCCAATGACGTTCCAGGGAGAAAAACTGTTTTTT
-	TRBV7-9	12	TRBJ1-1	medium-sized	CASSPIGLRAFF	TGTGCCAGCAGCCCAATAGGTTTGAGAGCTTTCTTT
TRBD2	TRBV9	14	TRBJ2-7	-	CASSARTSSYEQYF	TGTGCCAGCAGCGCCAGGACTAGCTCCTACGAGCAGTACTTC
-	TRBV6-5	14	TRBJ1-5	-	CASSYSGGNQPQHF	TGTGCCAGCAGTTACTCGGGCGGGAATCAGCCCCAGCATTTT
-	TRBV29-1	12	TRBJ1-6	-	CSAGDYNSPLHF	TGCAGCGCAGGGGATTATAATTCACCCCTCCACTTT
-	TRBV11-2	16	TRBJ1-1	-	CASSLEGLRKNTEAFF	TGTGCCAGCAGCTTAGAAGGGCTAAGGAAAAACACTGAAGCTTTCTTT
-	TRBV4-1	12	TRBJ2-3	-	CASSSSTDTQYF	TGCGCCAGCAGCTCCAGCACAGATACGCAGTATTTT
-	TRBV6-6	15	TRBJ1-3	once	CASSSSTGYGNTIYF	-
TRBD2	TRBV13	17	TRBJ2-1	-	CASSLRLAGGYYNEQFF	TGTGCCAGCAGCTTGAGACTAGCGGGAGGTTACTACAATGAGCAGTTCTTC
TRBD1	TRBV4-1	14	TRBJ1-2	-	CASSQGAPLGDSTF	TGCGCCAGCAGCCAAGGGGCTCCTTTGGGGGACAGCACCTTC
-	TRBV13	14	TRBJ1-3	-	CASSFGQSGNTIYF	TGTGCCAGCAGCTTCGGACAGTCTGGAAACACCATATATTTT
TRBD1	TRBV5-1	14	TRBJ1-3	-	CASGQGSSGNTIYF	TGCGCCAGCGGACAGGGCTCTTCTGGAAACACCATATATTTT
-	TRBV7-9	15	TRBJ1-1	-	CASSLDGQINTEAFF	TGTGCCAGCAGCTTAGATGGGCAGATAAACACTGAAGCTTTCTTT
-	TRBV11-2	12	TRBJ2-7	-	CASSFTAYEQYF	TGTGCCAGCAGCTTCACGGCCTACGAGCAGTACTTC
-	TRBV6-1	13	TRBJ1-2	-	CASTKTGIYGYTF	TGTGCCAGCACTAAAACAGGAATCTATGGCTACACCTTC
-	TRBV30	14	TRBJ1-2	-	CAWSVLAETDGYTF	TGTGCCTGGAGTGTACTGGCAGAAACAGATGGCTACACCTTC
TRBD1	TRBV15	15	TRBJ1-2	-	CATSARTGGSYGYTF	TGTGCCACCAGCGCTCGGACAGGGGGCTCCTATGGCTACACCTTC
-	TRBV14	15	TRBJ2-5	-	CASSQDGTRKETQYF	TGTGCCAGCAGCCAAGACGGCACACGGAAAGAGACCCAGTACTTC
TRBD1	TRBV5-1	18	TRBJ1-2	-	CASSVHRDRWSGDYGYTF	TGCGCCAGCAGCGTGCACCGGGACAGGTGGAGCGGGGACTATGGCTACACCTTC
-	TRBV15	15	TRBJ1-3	once	CATSRELRVGNTIYF	TGTGCCACCAGCAGAGAGCTCAGGGTTGGAAACACCATATATTTT
TRBD1	TRBV5-1	15	TRBJ2-5	-	CASSLNYRGRETQYF	TGCGCCAGCAGCTTGAATTACAGGGGGAGGGAGACCCAGTACTTC
-	TRBV29-1	13	TRBJ1-2	once	CSVPGRRFDGYTF	TGCAGCGTGCCGGGACGGCGCTTCGATGGCTACACCTTC
-	TRBV5-6	13	TRBJ2-7	few	CASSFPMTDDQYF	TGTGCCAGCAGCTTTCCGATGACGGACGACCAGTACTTC
-	TRBV7-8	14	TRBJ1-2	-	CASSRTIANYGYTF	TGTGCCAGCAGCCGCACCATCGCTAACTATGGCTACACCTTC
TRBD2	TRBV6-5	15	TRBJ2-7	-	CASSPRLAGAEEQYF	TGTGCCAGCAGTCCCCGACTAGCGGGAGCGGAAGAGCAGTACTTC
-	TRBV7-2	14	TRBJ1-1	-	CASSLTHFNTEAFF	TGTGCCAGCAGCTTAACCCATTTTAACACTGAAGCTTTCTTT
-	TRBV30	13	TRBJ2-3	-	CAWSVPIGDTQYF	TGTGCCTGGAGTGTCCCGATAGGAGATACGCAGTATTTT
-	TRBV29-1	14	TRBJ2-6	-	CSVSMTDGANVLTF	TGCAGCGTTTCTATGACAGATGGGGCCAACGTCCTGACTTTC
-	TRBV28	12	TRBJ2-7	once	CASSSASYEQYF	TGTGCCAGCAGTTCCGCCTCCTACGAGCAGTACTTC
TRBD1	TRBV4-1	13	TRBJ1-2	-	CASSPRDSYGYTF	TGCGCCAGCAGCCCCCGGGACAGCTATGGCTACACCTTC
-	TRBV7-2	13	TRBJ1-5	-	CASSLGGDRPQHF	TGTGCCAGCAGCTTAGGAGGGGATCGGCCCCAGCATTTT
TRBD2	TRBV19	14	TRBJ2-1	-	CASKDPGGYNEQFF	TGTGCCAGTAAGGACCCGGGAGGGTACAATGAGCAGTTCTTC
-	TRBV14	11	TRBJ2-7	-	CASSQVYEQYF	TGTGCCAGCAGCCAAGTTTACGAGCAGTACTTC
TRBD1	TRBV29-1	12	TRBJ1-2	-	CSVTGGEGGYTF	TGCAGCGTCACAGGGGGAGAAGGCGGCTACACCTTC
-	TRBV30	13	TRBJ2-2	-	CAWTPGRGGELFF	TGTGCCTGGACCCCCGGTCGTGGCGGGGAGCTGTTTTTT
-	TRBV20-1	10	TRBJ1-2	-	CSARRDGYTF	TGCAGTGCTAGACGTGATGGCTACACCTTC
TRBD1	TRBV6-5	14	TRBJ1-4	-	CASSRGTGHEKLFF	TGTGCCAGCAGTAGGGGGACAGGGCACGAAAAACTGTTTTTT